The 18 T cell receptor beta chains given below trace back to one sample, sequenced in a study of PD-1 blockade in classical Hodgkin lymphoma. Time point noted: cycle 4 day 1 (C4D1), after around six weeks of nivolumab. In every patient, relapse followed autologous stem cell transplantation, while exposure to brentuximab vedotin differed. This table comes from immunoSEQ multiplex PCR, and its TCRdb copy is limited to in-frame clones, with some not included. The table has approximately 29,000 clones, around 80% seen once. This material consisted of peripheral blood mononuclear cells (PBMCs), taken before the fourth cycle of nivolumab. These receptors were taken from a human donor with classical Hodgkin lymphoma.

This clone has just a few counts. This chain uses TRBV6-1 with TRBJ2-1; 7 positions agree with TRBD2. This CDR3 region has 14 residues. The germline CDR1 and CDR2 sequences are MNHNS and SASEGT. Unmatched junction bases numbered 1, after V lost 0 bases and J lost 5 bases. Written as DNA, the CDR3 is TGTGCCAGCAGTGAAGCGGCGGGGGACAATGAGCAGTTCTTC. This gives the protein CASSEAAGDNEQFF.

The CDR3 loop is CASSPGTAYGYTF. CDR3 nucleotide sequence: TGTGCCAGCTCACCAGGGACAGCTTATGGCTACACCTTC. The V gene is TRBV18, the J gene TRBJ1-2; 7 nucleotides agree with TRBD1. The germline V gene has CDR1 KGHSH and CDR2 LQKENI. Unmatched junction bases numbered 2, after V lost 2 bases and J lost 5 bases. This CDR3 spans 13 amino acids.

The chain joins TRBV10-3 to TRBJ2-2; TRBD1 matches 9 bases. The CDR3 is 13 residues long. Trimming cost V 11 bases and J 6 bases; bases outside gene matches: 7. The germline V gene encodes CDR1 ENHRY and CDR2 SYGVKD. CDR3 bases: TGTGCCGGCGGCCGGGACAGGGCCGGGGAGCTGTTTTTT. It codes for CAGGRDRAGELFF.

The rearrangement uses TRBV5-1 and TRBJ1-5; weak D call: TRBD1 (5 bases). V gave up 0 bases and J gave up 1 base, with 8 bases separating them. CDR3 length: 15 residues. The germline V gene encodes CDR1 SGHRS and CDR2 YFSETQ. Here the CDR3 DNA reads TGCGCCAGCAGCTTGGAGGGGAGGAGCAATCAGCCCCAGCATTTT. Translating it yields CASSLEGRSNQPQHF. The whole variable domain, remainder taken from reference TRBV5-1 and TRBJ1-5, is KAGVTQTPRYLIKTRGQQVTLSCSPISGHRSVSWYQQTPGQGLQFLFEYFSETQRNKGNFPGRFSGRQFSNSRSEMNVSTLELGDSALYLCASSLEGRSNQPQHFGDGTRLSIL.

The chain couples TRBV7-2 to TRBJ2-7; D is unclear. There are 14 residues in the CDR3. Per the germline V gene, CDR1 is SGHTA and CDR2 is FQGNSA. Trimming removed 4 bases at V and 6 bases at J, with 16 bases between. CDR3 protein: CASSSYVRASEQYF. In DNA, the CDR3 is TGTGCCAGCAGCTCATACGTAAGGGCGAGCGAGCAGTACTTC.

This rearrangement joins TRBV6-1 to TRBJ2-6; D is unclear. V dropped 11 bases and J dropped 3 bases, with 11 bases sitting between them. The germline CDR1 and CDR2 sequences are MNHNS and SASEGT. The CDR3 is 13 residues long. CDR3 sequence reads: CAGRNGGANVLTF. CDR3 bases: TGTGCCGGCCGAAACGGTGGGGCCAACGTCCTGACTTTC.

The chain employs TRBV2 and TRBJ1-3; no clear D gene. Trimming shortened V by 8 bases and J by 0 bases, and 11 bases separated the two germline ends. From germline, CDR1 is SNHLY and CDR2 FYNNEI. CDR3 length equals 14 residues. The chain's CDR3 is CASGRSSSGNTIYF. The CDR3 bases are TGTGCCAGCGGGCGGTCGAGCTCTGGAAACACCATATATTTT.

V gene TRBV4-1 combines with J gene TRBJ1-5; 7 bases match TRBD1. The CDR3 loop spans 16 amino acids. After removal of 4 bases from V and 3 bases from J, the junction contained 9 bases not matched to a gene. Germline V gives CDR1 MGHRA, CDR2 YSYEKL. CDR3 sequence reads: CASSRWTGAPNQPQHF. In DNA form, the CDR3 reads TGCGCCAGCAGCCGATGGACAGGAGCACCCAATCAGCCCCAGCATTTT.

This clone was found once. The chain couples TRBV6-1 to TRBJ1-5; TRBD1 aligns across 7 bases. The germline V gene has CDR1 MNHNS and CDR2 SASEGT. The CDR3 is 13 amino acids. The J segment lost 10 bases and the V segment lost 6 bases, leaving 9 bases of the junction unmatched. For the CDR3, the DNA is TGTGCCAGCAGAAAGACAGGGACGGGCCCCCAGCATTTT. This sequence encodes CASRKTGTGPQHF.

CDR3 nucleotide sequence: TGTGCCAGCAGTCGCGGGACTAGCACTTTCAAAGAGCAGTACTTC. This sequence encodes CASSRGTSTFKEQYF. The V call is TRBV6-1, the J call TRBJ2-7; 9 bases map to TRBD2. Trimming removed 5 bases from V and 7 bases from J; junction bases left unmatched: 12. The CDR3 is 15 residues long. From germline, CDR1 is MNHNS and CDR2 SASEGT.

The V and J genes are TRBV28 and TRBJ1-2; 8 bases agree with TRBD1. V was pared by 2 bases and J by 4 bases, with 9 bases of the junction left unmatched. The length of the CDR3 is 16 residues. CDR1 and CDR2 from the germline V gene are MDHEN and SYDVKM. The CDR3 DNA reads as TGTGCCAGCAGTTTACGTTTTCTTGGACAGGGCTATGGCTACACCTTC. Its protein is CASSLRFLGQGYGYTF.

The V call is TRBV11-2, the J call TRBJ2-5; D is possibly TRBD1 (5 bases). Germline V gene lookup returns CDR1 SGHAT and CDR2 FQNNGV. The CDR3 consists of 13 residues. V was trimmed by 1 base and J by 4 bases, leaving 7 bases between them. CDR3 loop: CASSLGQRETQYF. CDR3 bases: TGTGCCAGCAGCTTAGGACAGCGAGAGACCCAGTACTTC.

The chain employs TRBV20-1 and TRBJ1-2; possibly TRBD1 for D (5 bases). The CDR3 loop spans 11 amino acids. The V gene lost 2 bases and the J gene lost 7 bases, with 8 bases spanning the gap. The V gene's germline CDR1 is DFQATT and CDR2 SNEGSKA (reference sequence). CDR3 loop: CSARQGAGYTF. CDR3 DNA sequence: TGCAGTGCTAGACAGGGAGCTGGCTACACCTTC.

This clone has a single count. The chain couples TRBV5-1 to TRBJ1-3, with TRBD1 as a possible D gene (5 bases). V lost 1 base, J lost 4 bases, and 12 bases lay in between. The length of the CDR3 is 15 residues. Germline values: CDR1 SGHRS, CDR2 YFSETQ. In nucleotides, the CDR3 is TGCGCCAGCAGCTTGACAAGCCAGGGAGGAAACACCATATATTTT. This codes for CASSLTSQGGNTIYF.

V and J are TRBV7-2 and TRBJ2-5; D call uncertain. The CDR3 runs 14 residues. Germline V lookup: CDR1 SGHTA, CDR2 FQGNSA. The V end lost 7 bases, the J end lost 1 base, and 13 bases lay between the germline ends. The CDR3 nucleotides are TGTGCCAGCAAACCACGGGTGGGCCAAGAGACCCAGTACTTC. It codes for CASKPRVGQETQYF.

The chain employs TRBV5-1 and TRBJ1-1; TRBD1 might be the D (5 bases). Trimming removed 1 base from V and 6 bases from J, with 10 bases in between. Germline CDR1 is SGHRS and CDR2 is YFSETQ. CDR3 size: 13 residues. The CDR3 sequence is CASSLTGSPEAFF. The CDR3 nucleotides read TGCGCCAGCAGCTTGACAGGCAGCCCTGAAGCTTTCTTT.

This clone was observed a handful of times. This rearrangement joins TRBV5-1 to TRBJ2-3, with 12 positions matching TRBD2. Losses at the gene ends were 3 bases for V and 3 bases for J; bases not matched to a gene: 5. This CDR3 is 16 amino acids long. Germline CDR1 SGHRS, CDR2 YFSETQ. CDR3 protein: CASSSGTSGQTDTQYF. In DNA, the CDR3 is TGCGCCAGCAGCTCCGGGACTAGCGGGCAAACAGATACGCAGTATTTT. The whole variable domain, filled in from reference TRBV5-1 and TRBJ2-3, reads KAGVTQTPRYLIKTRGQQVTLSCSPISGHRSVSWYQQTPGQGLQFLFEYFSETQRNKGNFPGRFSGRQFSNSRSEMNVSTLELGDSALYLCASSSGTSGQTDTQYFGPGTRLTVL.

This chain joins TRBV2 and TRBJ1-2, with D maybe TRBD1 (5 bases). Trimming stripped 7 bases from V and 1 base from J, with 13 bases between. Germline CDR1 and CDR2: SNHLY and FYNNEI. CDR3 length: 14 amino acids. The chain's CDR3 is CASKKGEGNYGYTF. The CDR3 bases are TGTGCCAGCAAGAAAGGGGAAGGTAACTATGGCTACACCTTC.